These 15 T cell receptor beta chains were sequenced from one sample in a study of T-cell reconstitution after alpha-beta-depleted transplantation in children. For TCRbeta, the library was prepared with unique molecular identifiers. TCRdb re-called the PCR reads through MiXCR, storing one row per CDR3 protein. Counted here are about 70,000 distinct CDR3 sequences, under 13% occurring once; the ten biggest clones make up around 13%. Sequencing used PBMCs, obtained before TCRalphabeta/CD19-depleted stem cell transplant. These receptors came from a boy aged 10-17 years with acute myeloid leukemia, due to receive a stem cell transplant.

This clonotype occurred many times. J is TRBJ2-5 and V is TRBV5-1, with 8 bases aligning to TRBD2. CDR3 length: 15 residues. J was trimmed by 4 bases and V by 4 bases; bases with no gene match: 9. Germline assignment: CDR1 SGHRS and CDR2 YFSETQ. The CDR3 DNA follows: TGCGCCAGCAGCCAAGCCGGGACTAGGTCAGAGACCCAGTACTTC. It specifies CASSQAGTRSETQYF.

The sample holds a few counts of this clonotype. The chain is built from TRBV14 and TRBJ2-5; 9 bases align to TRBD2. With V trimmed by 4 bases and J by 3 bases, 0 bases remained unmatched. The germline V gene has CDR1 SGHDN and CDR2 FVKESK. The CDR3 has 13 residues. CDR3 residues: CASSRLAEETQYF. CDR3 nucleotide sequence: TGTGCCAGCAGCCGACTAGCGGAAGAGACCCAGTACTTC.

This clonotype was seen repeatedly, ten times or more. This chain's CDR3 is CAISTSGPRGTDTQYF. CDR3 coding DNA: TGTGCCATCAGTACTAGCGGACCGAGAGGGACAGATACGCAGTATTTT. This chain uses TRBV10-3 with TRBJ2-3; 8 positions agree with TRBD2. Per the germline V gene, CDR1 is ENHRY and CDR2 is SYGVKD. CDR3 length: 16 amino acids. The ends lost 5 bases at V and 3 bases at J; junction bases unmatched: 10.

The V gene is TRBV23-1, the J gene TRBJ2-3; weak D call: TRBD1 (6 bases). TRBV23-1 is an ORF; its function is uncertain. The ends were cut back, 0 bases at V and 6 bases at J, with 19 bases in the middle. This CDR3 has 17 amino acids. The CDR3 sequence is CASSQSRTGKLEDTQYF. CDR3 nucleotides: TGCGCCAGCAGTCAATCGCGAACAGGGAAACTGGAGGATACGCAGTATTTT.

This clonotype came up many times. The chain employs TRBV20-1 and TRBJ2-5; the D is unclear. The germline gives CDR1 DFQATT, CDR2 SNEGSKA (reference sequence). V lost 1 base and J 1 base, leaving 7 bases between the germline ends. The CDR3 extends over 13 amino acids. This CDR3 reads CSARAPGQETQYF. CDR3 nucleotide sequence: TGCAGTGCTAGAGCCCCAGGCCAAGAGACCCAGTACTTC.

In this sample, this clonotype turned up many times. The rearrangement links TRBV4-1 to TRBJ2-7; perhaps D is TRBD1 or TRBD2 (5 bases each). Germline assignment: CDR1 MGHRA and CDR2 YSYEKL. The CDR3 sequence is 14 residues long. Trimming took 1 base from V and 1 from J, leaving 8 bases between them. DNA of the CDR3: TGCGCCAGCAGCCAAGGGTGGGGGTCCTACGAGCAGTACGTC. It yields the protein CASSQGWGSYEQYV.

This clonotype came up many times. The V gene is TRBV5-4, the J gene TRBJ2-1; D call uncertain. V shed 2 bases and J shed 1 base, with 7 bases lying between them. CDR1 and CDR2 (germline): SGHNT, YYREEE (reference sequence). The CDR3 sequence is 14 residues long. CDR3 protein: CASSFSWSYNEQFF. CDR3 in DNA: TGTGCCAGCAGCTTTAGCTGGTCCTACAATGAGCAGTTCTTC.

The gene calls are TRBV5-4 and TRBJ1-4, with D unclear. Germline V gene lookup returns CDR1 SGHNT and CDR2 YYREEE (reference sequence). Trimming took 1 base from V and 4 from J, leaving 2 bases between them. The CDR3 spans 12 residues. The CDR3 region is CASSLNNEKLFF. CDR3 coding DNA: TGTGCCAGCAGCTTGAATAATGAAAAACTGTTTTTT.

This clonotype was counted ten times or more. The chain joins TRBV9 to TRBJ1-2; D call uncertain. The CDR3 sequence is 16 residues long. Germline V CDR1 and CDR2: SGDLS, YYNGEE. The germline V and J ends were trimmed by 0 bases and 4 bases, with 16 bases remaining between them. For the CDR3, the DNA is TGTGCCAGCAGCGTAGCCCCCTCAGCAGAGAGCTATGGCTACACCTTC. Residues: CASSVAPSAESYGYTF.

This clonotype was counted many times. V gene TRBV7-9 combines with J gene TRBJ2-3; no clear D. Trimming stripped 3 bases from V and 5 bases from J, with 9 bases between. This CDR3 is built from 13 residues. Germline assignment: CDR1 SEHNR and CDR2 FQNEAQ (reference sequence). CDR3 loop: CASSFIRQDTQYF. Here the CDR3 DNA reads TGTGCCAGCAGCTTCATAAGACAAGATACGCAGTATTTT.

This clonotype appeared a single time. A much larger clone sits a single nucleotide away, making a read error possible. The rearrangement uses TRBV6-1 and TRBJ2-3; perhaps TRBD2 as D (6 bases). V lost 3 bases and J 0 bases, leaving 16 bases between the germline ends. The CDR3 extends over 17 amino acids. Per germline, CDR1 MNHNS and CDR2 SASEGT. The CDR3 bases are TGTGCCAGCAGTGACTGGGCTATCGGGGGAAGCACAGATACGCAGTATTTT. Amino acid sequence: CASSDWAIGGSTDTQYF.

This clonotype has a handful of counts. The chain has TRBV7-9 and TRBJ1-1; tentatively, D is TRBD1 (5 bases). Deletions cut 5 bases from V and 3 bases from J, with 22 bases between. The germline V gene has CDR1 SEHNR and CDR2 FQNEAQ (reference sequence). The CDR3 consists of 17 residues. The CDR3 DNA is TGTGCCAGCAGCCTCCTTGTCGGGGCAGGCCTCTACACTGAAGCTTTCTTT. It is translated as CASSLLVGAGLYTEAFF.

This clonotype was detected many times. The CDR3, as DNA: TGTGCCAGCAGCCCCTCATGGGGCTACGAGCAGTACTTC. Translated: CASSPSWGYEQYF. The V and J genes are TRBV7-3 and TRBJ2-7; no clear D. From germline, CDR1 is SGHTA and CDR2 FQGTGA. The CDR3 contains 13 residues. V was cut by 5 bases and J by 3 bases, with 11 bases left in between.

This clonotype has ten or more counts. The chain uses TRBV6-2 or TRBV6-3 and TRBJ2-7; D is unresolved. Germline CDR1 MNHEY, CDR2 SVGEGT. The V gene lost 6 bases and the J gene lost 2 bases, with 11 bases spanning the gap. The CDR3 sequence is 13 residues long. The CDR3 loop reads CASRRTPTYEQYF. In nucleotides, the CDR3 is TGTGCCAGCAGAAGGACCCCTACCTACGAGCAGTACTTC.

This clonotype was observed many times. V usage is TRBV9 and J usage is TRBJ2-3; D tentatively fits TRBD1 or TRBD2 (5 bases each). The V end lost 0 bases, the J end lost 11 bases, and 10 bases lay between the germline ends. The CDR3 is made up of 12 amino acids. Germline lookup yields CDR1 SGDLS and CDR2 YYNGEE. CDR3 protein: CASSVGDLKQYF. CDR3 bases: TGTGCCAGCAGCGTAGGGGACCTCAAGCAGTATTTT.